The next 8 T cell receptor beta chains were all read from a single sample in a study of cytomegalovirus exposure and HLA in healthy donors. A multiplex PCR was run with 60 Vbeta primers and 13 Jbeta primers. Libraries were prepared by immunoSEQ multiplex PCR; TCRdb keeps only in-frame clonotypes and omits some of them. The data show some 170,000 clones, about 86% seen once. Sequenced input: PBMCs. Every receptor here comes from a woman aged 25 to 39 in good health and CMV-seronegative.

This clone was seen at least ten times. The chain recombines TRBV7-2 with TRBJ1-3; TRBD1 matches at 8 bases. CDR1 is SGHTA and CDR2 is FQGNSA in the germline V gene. After removal of 2 bases from V and 3 bases from J, the junction contained 3 bases not matched to a gene. This CDR3 contains 15 residues. CDR3 bases: TGTGCCAGCAGCTTACAGGGGGCGAATGGAAACACCATATATTTT. Protein: CASSLQGANGNTIYF. The full variable domain, its missing parts supplied by reference TRBV7-2 and TRBJ1-3, is GAGVSQSPSNKVTEKGKDVELRCDPISGHTALYWYRQSLGQGLEFLIYFQGNSAPDKSGLPSDRFSAERTGGSVSTLTIQRTQQEDSAVYLCASSLQGANGNTIYFGEGSWLTVV.

This clone was observed once. This chain uses TRBV5-1 with TRBJ2-1, with 10 nucleotides matching TRBD2. This CDR3 is 16 amino acids long. CDR1 and CDR2 from the germline V gene are SGHRS and YFSETQ. The ends lost 0 bases at V and 9 bases at J; junction bases unmatched: 9. CDR3 DNA: TGCGCCAGCAGCTTGGTTTTAGCGGGAGGCGTCAGTGAGCAGTTCTTC. This codes for CASSLVLAGGVSEQFF.

The gene calls are TRBV5-6 and TRBJ2-5, with 8 bases lining up with TRBD1. This CDR3 comprises 17 residues. The J segment lost 1 base and the V segment lost 0 bases, leaving 8 bases of the junction unmatched. Germline CDR1 is SGHDT and CDR2 is YYEEEE. CDR3 DNA: TGTGCCAGCAGCTTGGGAGCAGGGGGCAGCCTCCAAGAGACCCAGTACTTC. Its protein product is CASSLGAGGSLQETQYF.

J is TRBJ1-1 and V is TRBV19; D not resolved. The V end was cut by 2 bases, the J end by 12 bases, with 4 bases between. CDR3 length: 9 residues. Germline V lookup: CDR1 LNHDA, CDR2 SQIVND (reference sequence). CDR3 protein: CASSIPPFF. The CDR3 bases are TGTGCCAGTAGTATACCTCCTTTCTTT. The whole variable domain, remainder taken from reference TRBV19 and TRBJ1-1, is DGGITQSPKYLFRKEGQNVTLSCEQNLNHDAMYWYRQDPGQGLRLIYYSQIVNDFQKGDIAEGYSVSREKKESFPLTVTSAQKNPTAFYLCASSIPPFFGQGTRLTVV.

This clone has just a few counts. The chain couples TRBV10-3 to TRBJ2-7, with a weak D call TRBD2 (5 bases). The V gene lost 2 bases and the J gene lost 3 bases, with 8 bases spanning the gap. Germline V CDR1 and CDR2: ENHRY, SYGVKD. The CDR3 totals 13 residues. The CDR3 reads CAISEGLLYEQYF. CDR3 sequence (DNA): TGTGCCATCAGTGAGGGACTCCTCTACGAGCAGTACTTC.

CDR3 sequence (DNA): TGTGCCAGTATCGGACAGGGCTCCTACAATGAGCAGTTCTTC. Translating gives CASIGQGSYNEQFF. This rearrangement joins TRBV28 to TRBJ2-1, with 8 bases matching TRBD1. The CDR3 extends over 14 amino acids. Germline-derived CDR1 and CDR2 are MDHEN and SYDVKM. After removal of 9 bases from V and 0 bases from J, the junction contained 4 bases not matched to a gene.

The chain uses TRBV28 and TRBJ1-5; 9 nucleotides match TRBD1. Unmatched junction bases numbered 12, after V lost 4 bases and J lost 2 bases. CDR3 length equals 18 residues. Looked up from germline, CDR1 is MDHEN and CDR2 is SYDVKM. The CDR3 reads CASSSGTGRFVGNQPQHF. CDR3 DNA: TGTGCCAGCAGTTCCGGGACAGGGAGGTTTGTTGGCAATCAGCCCCAGCATTTT.

This chain uses TRBV2 with TRBJ1-1; 8 bases map to TRBD1. This CDR3 spans 12 amino acids. Looked up from germline, CDR1 is SNHLY and CDR2 is FYNNEI. The junction had 3 bases not matched to a gene; V was cut back by 11 bases and J by 1 base. CDR3 sequence (DNA): TGTGCCCGGGACAGGCCGAACACTGAAGCTTTCTTT. Protein: CARDRPNTEAFF.